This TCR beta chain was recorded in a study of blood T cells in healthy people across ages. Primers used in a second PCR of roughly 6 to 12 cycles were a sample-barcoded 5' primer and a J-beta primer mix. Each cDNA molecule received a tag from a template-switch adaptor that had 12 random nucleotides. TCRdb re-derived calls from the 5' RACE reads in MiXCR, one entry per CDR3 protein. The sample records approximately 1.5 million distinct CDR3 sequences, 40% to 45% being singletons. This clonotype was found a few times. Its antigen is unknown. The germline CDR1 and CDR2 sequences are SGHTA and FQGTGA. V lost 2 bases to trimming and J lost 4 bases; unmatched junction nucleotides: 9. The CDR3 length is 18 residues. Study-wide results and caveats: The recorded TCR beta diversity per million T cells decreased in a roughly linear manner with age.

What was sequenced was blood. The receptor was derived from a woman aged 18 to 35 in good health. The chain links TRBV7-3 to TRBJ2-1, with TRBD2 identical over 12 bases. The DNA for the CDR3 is TGTGCCAGCAGCTTACCTGGACTAGCGGGGCACTCTTACAATGAGCAGTTCTTC. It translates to CASSLPGLAGHSYNEQFF.